These T cell receptor beta chains were read from a single sample in a study of cytomegalovirus exposure and HLA in healthy donors. The data were produced by immunoSEQ multiplex PCR, yet TCRdb's version contains in-frame clones alone and is incomplete. In total, the table holds 30,000 to 35,000 clones. Source material: PBMCs. These receptors came from a woman between 40 and 55 years old in good health and CMV-seropositive. Both conserved end residues are part of each CDR3. Fields, in order: J gene, D gene, V gene, CDR3 protein, CDR3 DNA. The D gene is left open where the match is weak.

>TRBJ2-5|TRBD2|TRBV5-1
CASSVSGGEETQYF
TGCGCCAGCAGCGTTAGCGGGGGGGAAGAGACCCAGTACTTC
>TRBJ2-7|NA|TRBV28
CASSLPRGEQYF
TGTGCCAGCAGTTTGCCGAGAGGCGAGCAGTACTTC
>TRBJ2-7|TRBD2|TRBV15
CATSKRGGMDEQYF
TGTGCCACCAGCAAGCGGGGGGGCATGGACGAGCAGTACTTC
>TRBJ1-6|TRBD1|TRBV5-1
CASSPRTGPNSPLHF
TGCGCCAGCAGCCCCCGGACAGGGCCTAATTCACCCCTCCACTTT
>TRBJ1-1|NA|TRBV29-1
CSVEVGGVMNTEAFF
TGCAGCGTTGAAGTGGGGGGGGTCATGAACACTGAAGCTTTCTTT
>TRBJ2-5|TRBD2|TRBV29-1
CSVGGLAGETQYF
TGCAGCGTTGGTGGACTAGCGGGGGAGACCCAGTACTTC
>TRBJ2-7|TRBD1|TRBV28
CASSYLTGGGTYEQYF
TGTGCCAGCAGTTACCTAACAGGGGGCGGGACCTACGAGCAGTACTTC
>TRBJ2-1|TRBD2|TRBV10-2
CASSNLAGVDEQFF
TGCGCCAGCAGTAACTTAGCGGGGGTCGATGAGCAGTTCTTC
>TRBJ1-6|NA|TRBV2
CASRGDNGNNSPLHF
TGTGCCAGCAGGGGGGACAACGGAAATAATTCACCCCTCCACTTT
>TRBJ1-5|NA|TRBV15
CATSRDTGAWQPQHF
TGTGCCACCAGCAGAGACACTGGGGCTTGGCAGCCCCAGCATTTT
>TRBJ1-4|NA|TRBV6-5
CASSYSEQPNEKLFF
TGTGCCAGCAGTTACTCGGAGCAGCCTAATGAAAAACTGTTTTTT
>TRBJ1-1|NA|TRBV7-2
CASSFTSGQSSTFF
TGTGCCAGCAGCTTTACTTCCGGACAGAGTAGCACTTTCTTT
>TRBJ2-1|TRBD2|TRBV7-8
CASSAARSGISYNEQFF
TGTGCCAGCAGCGCAGCGAGAAGCGGGATATCCTACAATGAGCAGTTCTTC
>TRBJ1-2|NA|TRBV7-9
CASSLDGNYGYTF
TGTGCCAGCAGCTTAGACGGGAACTATGGCTACACCTTC
>TRBJ2-5|NA|TRBV14
CASSLPLGPQETQYF
TGTGCCAGCAGCCTACCCCTGGGGCCGCAAGAGACCCAGTACTTC
>TRBJ2-2|NA|TRBV5-1
CASSFGVAANTGELFF
TGCGCCAGCAGCTTTGGAGTAGCGGCGAACACCGGGGAGCTGTTTTTT
>TRBJ2-5|TRBD1|TRBV2
CASSGQGSGETQYF
TGTGCCAGCAGCGGACAGGGGTCGGGGGAGACCCAGTACTTC
>TRBJ1-5|TRBD1|TRBV6-6
CAIQQGASNQPQHF
TGTGCCATCCAACAGGGGGCATCGAATCAGCCCCAGCATTTT